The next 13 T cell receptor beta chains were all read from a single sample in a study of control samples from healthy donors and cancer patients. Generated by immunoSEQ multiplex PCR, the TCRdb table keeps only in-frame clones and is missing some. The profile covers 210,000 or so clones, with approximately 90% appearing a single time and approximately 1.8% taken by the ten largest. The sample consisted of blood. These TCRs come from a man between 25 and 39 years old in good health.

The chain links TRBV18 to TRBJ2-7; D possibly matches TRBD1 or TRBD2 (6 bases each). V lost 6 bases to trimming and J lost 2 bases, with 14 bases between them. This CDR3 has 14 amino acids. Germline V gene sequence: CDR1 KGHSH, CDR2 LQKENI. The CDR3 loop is CASSPTGAPYEQYF. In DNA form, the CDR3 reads TGTGCCAGCTCGCCTACGGGGGCTCCCTACGAGCAGTACTTC.

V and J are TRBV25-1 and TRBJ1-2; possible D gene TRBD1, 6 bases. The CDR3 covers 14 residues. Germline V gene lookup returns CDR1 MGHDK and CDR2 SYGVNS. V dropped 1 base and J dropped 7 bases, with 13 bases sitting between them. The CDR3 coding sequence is TGTGCCAGCAGTGAATCTTGGGGGCAGGGTGGCTACACCTTC. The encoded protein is CASSESWGQGGYTF.

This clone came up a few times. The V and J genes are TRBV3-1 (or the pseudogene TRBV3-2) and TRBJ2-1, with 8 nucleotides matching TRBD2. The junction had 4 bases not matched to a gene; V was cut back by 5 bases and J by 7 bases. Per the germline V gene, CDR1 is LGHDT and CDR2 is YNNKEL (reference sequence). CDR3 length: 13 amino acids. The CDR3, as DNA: TGTGCCAGCAGCTCCCCGGGGGGGAATGAGCAGTTCTTC. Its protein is CASSSPGGNEQFF.

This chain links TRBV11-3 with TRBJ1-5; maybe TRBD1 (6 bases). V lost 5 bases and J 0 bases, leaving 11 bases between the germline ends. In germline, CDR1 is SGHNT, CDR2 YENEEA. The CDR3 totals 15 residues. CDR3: CASSPGTNSNQPQHF. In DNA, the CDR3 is TGTGCCAGCAGCCCGGGGACAAATAGCAATCAGCCCCAGCATTTT. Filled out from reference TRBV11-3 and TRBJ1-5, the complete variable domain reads EAGVVQSPRYKIIEKKQPVAFWCNPISGHNTLYWYLQNLGQGPELLIRYENEEAVDDSQLPKDRFSAERLKGVDSTLKIQPAELGDSAVYLCASSPGTNSNQPQHFGDGTRLSIL.

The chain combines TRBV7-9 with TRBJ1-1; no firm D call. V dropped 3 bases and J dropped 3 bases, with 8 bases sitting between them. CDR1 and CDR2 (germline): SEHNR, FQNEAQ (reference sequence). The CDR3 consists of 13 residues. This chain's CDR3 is CASSLAFDTEAFF. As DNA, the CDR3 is TGTGCCAGCAGCTTGGCGTTTGACACTGAAGCTTTCTTT. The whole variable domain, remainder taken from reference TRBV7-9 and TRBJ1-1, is DTGVSQNPRHKITKRGQNVTFRCDPISEHNRLYWYRQTLGQGPEFLTYFQNEAQLEKSRLLSDRFSAERPKGSFSTLEIQRTEQGDSAMYLCASSLAFDTEAFFGQGTRLTVV.

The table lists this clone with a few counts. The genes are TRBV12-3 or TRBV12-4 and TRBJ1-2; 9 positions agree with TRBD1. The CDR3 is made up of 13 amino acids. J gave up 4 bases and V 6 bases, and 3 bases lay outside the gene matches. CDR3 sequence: CASRQGAFYGYTF. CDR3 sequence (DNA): TGTGCCAGCAGACAGGGGGCCTTCTATGGCTACACCTTC.

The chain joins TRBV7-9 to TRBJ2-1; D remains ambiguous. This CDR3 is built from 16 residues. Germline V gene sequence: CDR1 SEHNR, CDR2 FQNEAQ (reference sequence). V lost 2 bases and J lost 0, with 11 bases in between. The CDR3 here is CASSLSAEYSYNEQFF. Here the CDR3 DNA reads TGTGCCAGCAGCTTAAGTGCAGAGTACTCCTACAATGAGCAGTTCTTC. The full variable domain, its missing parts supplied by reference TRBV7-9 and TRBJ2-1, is DTGVSQNPRHKITKRGQNVTFRCDPISEHNRLYWYRQTLGQGPEFLTYFQNEAQLEKSRLLSDRFSAERPKGSFSTLEIQRTEQGDSAMYLCASSLSAEYSYNEQFFGPGTRLTVL.

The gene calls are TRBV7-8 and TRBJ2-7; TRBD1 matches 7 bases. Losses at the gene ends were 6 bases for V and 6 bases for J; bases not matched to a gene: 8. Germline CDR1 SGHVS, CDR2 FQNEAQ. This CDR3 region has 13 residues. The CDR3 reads CASRGDRAGEQYF. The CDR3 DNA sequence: TGTGCCAGCAGGGGAGACAGGGCGGGCGAGCAGTACTTC.

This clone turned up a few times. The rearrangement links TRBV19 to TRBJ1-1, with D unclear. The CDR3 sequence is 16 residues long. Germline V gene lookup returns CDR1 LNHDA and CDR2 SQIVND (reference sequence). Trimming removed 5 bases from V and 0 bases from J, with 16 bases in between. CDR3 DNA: TGTGCCAGTAGTCCGGCTCTAATCCGGATGAACACTGAAGCTTTCTTT. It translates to CASSPALIRMNTEAFF.

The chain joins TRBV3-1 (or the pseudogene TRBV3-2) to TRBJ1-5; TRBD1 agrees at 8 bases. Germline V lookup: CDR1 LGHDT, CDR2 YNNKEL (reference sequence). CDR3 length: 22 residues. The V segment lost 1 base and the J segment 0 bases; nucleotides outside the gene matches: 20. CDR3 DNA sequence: TGTGCCAGCAGCCAAGTGTTGGCTTACGACAGGGGCCATAACCCTAGCAATCAGCCCCAGCATTTT. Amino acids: CASSQVLAYDRGHNPSNQPQHF.

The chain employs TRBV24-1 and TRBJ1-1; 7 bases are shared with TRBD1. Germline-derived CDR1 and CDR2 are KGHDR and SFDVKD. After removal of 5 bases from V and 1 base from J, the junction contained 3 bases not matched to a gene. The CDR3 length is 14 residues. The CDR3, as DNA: TGTGCCACCAGTGGTGGGACAGCGAACACTGAAGCTTTCTTT. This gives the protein CATSGGTANTEAFF.

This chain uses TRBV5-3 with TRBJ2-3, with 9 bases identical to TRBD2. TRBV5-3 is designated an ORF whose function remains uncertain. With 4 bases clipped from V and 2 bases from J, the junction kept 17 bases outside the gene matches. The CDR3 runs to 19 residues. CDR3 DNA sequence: TGTGCCAGAAGCGTGGGGCTAGCGGGGCAAAGATTCCCCACAGATACGCAGTATTTT. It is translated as CARSVGLAGQRFPTDTQYF.

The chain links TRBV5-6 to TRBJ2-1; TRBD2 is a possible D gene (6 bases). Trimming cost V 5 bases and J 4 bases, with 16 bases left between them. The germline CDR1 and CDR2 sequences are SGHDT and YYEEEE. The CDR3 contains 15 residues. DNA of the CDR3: TGTGCCAGCAGTCCGACTAGTTTGGCATACAATGAGCAGTTCTTC. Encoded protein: CASSPTSLAYNEQFF.